Below are 7 T cell receptor beta chains sequenced from a single sample in a study of cytomegalovirus exposure and HLA in healthy donors. PCR used 60 Vbeta primers and 13 Jbeta primers. Clones were sequenced by immunoSEQ multiplex PCR, and TCRdb holds only the in-frame ones, with some missing. The profile shows approximately 160,000 clones, 81% of them singletons. The sample taken for sequencing was PBMCs. These receptors came from a man aged 50 or older in good health and CMV-seropositive.

The chain employs TRBV5-1 and TRBJ2-2, with D unresolved. This CDR3 is 16 amino acids long. CDR1 SGHRS and CDR2 YFSETQ come from the germline V gene. V dropped 2 bases and J dropped 0 bases, with 11 bases sitting between them. The CDR3 DNA sequence: TGCGCCAGCAGCTTAATCGCCGGTTCGAACACCGGGGAGCTGTTTTTT. Its translation: CASSLIAGSNTGELFF.

The chain combines TRBV29-1 with TRBJ2-1, with a possible D match to TRBD2 (6 bases). The germline V and J ends were trimmed by 1 base and 1 base, with 11 bases remaining between them. Germline loops: CDR1 SQVTM, CDR2 ANQGSEA. CDR3 size: 15 residues. CDR3 protein: CSVEGRGLSYNEQFF. The CDR3 coding sequence is TGCAGCGTTGAAGGTAGGGGACTTTCCTACAATGAGCAGTTCTTC.

This clone was detected a few times. The gene calls are TRBV28 and TRBJ1-6, with 9 positions matching TRBD1. In germline, CDR1 is MDHEN, CDR2 SYDVKM. The CDR3 extends over 14 amino acids. The V and J ends lost 6 bases and 14 bases, in that order; junction bases with no gene match: 11. CDR3 nucleotides: TGTGCCAGCAGCCTTCGACAGGGGGGCGATTCCCTCCACTTT. This gives the protein CASSLRQGGDSLHF.

The V gene is TRBV5-6, the J gene TRBJ1-2; D unresolved. V shed 4 bases and J shed 4 bases, with 5 bases lying between them. The germline V gene has CDR1 SGHDT and CDR2 YYEEEE. The CDR3 is 11 residues long. The CDR3 loop is CASSRSYGYTF. In DNA, the CDR3 is TGTGCCAGCAGCCGTTCCTATGGCTACACCTTC.

The CDR3 DNA follows: TGTGCCAGCAGTTCTAGAGACAGGGGTGCTAATCAGCCCCAGCATTTT. Amino acids: CASSSRDRGANQPQHF. The chain uses TRBV6-5 and TRBJ1-5, with TRBD1 matching 8 bases. This CDR3 comprises 16 residues. After removal of 4 bases from V and 4 bases from J, the junction contained 9 bases not matched to a gene. From germline, CDR1 is MNHEY and CDR2 SVGAGI.

The rearrangement joins TRBV25-1 to TRBJ2-3; a weak D match, TRBD1 (5 bases). CDR3 length: 14 residues. Per the germline V gene, CDR1 is MGHDK and CDR2 is SYGVNS. V lost 6 bases to trimming and J lost 0 bases, with 10 bases between them. The CDR3 DNA reads TGTGCCAGCAGCTTGACAGAGAGCACAGATACGCAGTATTTT. Translating gives CASSLTESTDTQYF.

The J gene is TRBJ2-1, the V gene TRBV28; 9 bases agree with TRBD2. V shed 3 bases and J 4 bases; nucleotides not matched to a gene: 7. The CDR3 is 16 residues long. In germline, CDR1 is MDHEN, CDR2 SYDVKM. CDR3 sequence: CASSFRGLADYNEQFF. For the CDR3, the DNA is TGTGCCAGCAGTTTCCGGGGACTAGCAGATTACAATGAGCAGTTCTTC.